This TCR beta chain was sequenced in a study of shared clonotypes between healthy human individuals. On the study more broadly: The donor pool was made up of two women and a few men aged 18 to 49. Study conclusions and caveats: Larger estimated richness was generally recorded for naive subsets relative to memory subsets.

Original analysis: Filtering of immunoSEQ junctional sequences could not match full-length read filtering. Here immunoSEQ multiplex PCR was the method, and the copy in TCRdb shows in-frame clones only, minus some. V, J and clone size are those of that table, while D and trimming were read from the DNA. This table has 2 million to 2.5 million clones, 93% appearing once. Germline CDR1 reads SNHLY; CDR2 reads FYNNEI. This CDR3 region has 15 residues. V trimming: 9 bases; J trimming: 0 bases; junction bases outside the gene matches: 5. On this clone: Its antigen is not known.

Sequences were obtained from naive CD4+ T cells from PBMCs. The subset here: CD45RA+ positively selected. The receptor comes from a man between 18 and 35 years old in good health. Some clones in this sample may be carry-over from other donors' samples. The chain is built from TRBV2 and TRBJ2-6; the match to TRBD1 covers 7 bases. The CDR3 region is CASSTGVSGANVLTF. The DNA of the CDR3 is TGTGCCAGTTCAACAGGGGTCTCTGGGGCCAACGTCCTGACTTTC. The full variable domain, in which reference TRBV2 and TRBJ2-6 provide the parts outside the CDR3, is EPEVTQTPSHQVTQMGQEVILRCVPISNHLYFYWYRQILGQKVEFLVSFYNNEISEKSEIFDDQFSVERPDGSNFTLKIRSTKLEDSAMYFCASSTGVSGANVLTFGAGSRLTVL.